This T cell receptor (beta chain) is from a study of blood T cell repertoires in COVID-19. Per the authors' pipeline: Amplification of reference gene primers provided the estimated nucleated cell counts. The protocol was immunoSEQ multiplex PCR, while the TCRdb copy is restricted to in-frame clones and leaves out a portion. V and J calls and clone size come straight from that table; D and trimming were deduced from the DNA. Altogether 300,000 to 400,000 clones are present, approximately 89% being singletons, with the ten largest covering approximately 8.1%. V gave up 7 bases and J gave up 10 bases, with 20 bases separating them. CDR1 and CDR2 (germline): GTSNPN, SVGIG (reference sequence). The CDR3 extends over 13 amino acids.

This clonotype originated in a woman aged 45 to 65 who had recovered from COVID-19. This chain connects TRBV30 to TRBJ1-5; D not certain. Sample: peripheral blood. The CDR3 sequence: CASLRSGGRPQHF. CDR3 nucleotides: TGTGCCTCCCTTCGCAGTGGAGGACGTCCCCAGCATTTT. Variable domain in full (rest from reference TRBV30 and TRBJ1-5): SQTIHQWPATLVQPVGSPLSLECTVEGTSNPNLYWYRQAAGRGLQLLFYSVGIGQISSEVPQNLSASRPQDRQFILSSKKLLLSDSGFYLCASLRSGGRPQHFGDGTRLSIL.